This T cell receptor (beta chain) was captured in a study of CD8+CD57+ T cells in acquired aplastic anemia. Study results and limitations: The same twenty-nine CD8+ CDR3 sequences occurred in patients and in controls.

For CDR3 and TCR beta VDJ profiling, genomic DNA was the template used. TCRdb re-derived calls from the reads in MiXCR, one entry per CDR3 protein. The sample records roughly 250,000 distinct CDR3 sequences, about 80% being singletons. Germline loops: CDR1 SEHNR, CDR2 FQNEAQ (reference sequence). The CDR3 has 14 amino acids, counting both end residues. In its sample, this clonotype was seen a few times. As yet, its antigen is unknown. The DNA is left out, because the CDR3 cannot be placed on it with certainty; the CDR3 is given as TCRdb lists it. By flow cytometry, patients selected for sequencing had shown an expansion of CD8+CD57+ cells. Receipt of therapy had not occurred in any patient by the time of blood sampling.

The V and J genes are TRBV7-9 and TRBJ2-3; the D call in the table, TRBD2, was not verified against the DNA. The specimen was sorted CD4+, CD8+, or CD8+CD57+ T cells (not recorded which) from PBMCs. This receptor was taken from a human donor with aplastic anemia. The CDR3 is CASSLGAYEQYFGF.